Presented here are 3 T cell receptor beta chains from one specimen sequenced in a study of T cell responses to AZD1222 COVID-19 vaccine. Here immunoSEQ multiplex PCR was the method, and the copy in TCRdb shows in-frame clones only, minus some. The data show 150,000 to 200,000 clones, 93% seen once. The sample consisted of peripheral blood, taken 28 days after the second AZD1222 dose. The receptors originated from an adult who received the AZD1222 COVID-19 vaccine.

The chain recombines TRBV13 with TRBJ1-4; TRBD1 is a possible D gene (6 bases). This CDR3 region has 14 residues. Germline V gene data show CDR1 as PRHDT and CDR2 as FYEKMQ (reference sequence). Trimming left V 6 bases short and J 6 bases short, with 14 bases between. The CDR3 DNA reads as TGTGCCAGCAGGTGGGGGGGCAGGGATGAAAAACTGTTTTTT. Protein: CASRWGGRDEKLFF.

The V and J genes are TRBV3-1 (or the pseudogene TRBV3-2) and TRBJ2-5, with a possible D match to TRBD2 (6 bases). CDR3 length: 11 residues. Germline V gene sequence: CDR1 LGHDT, CDR2 YNNKEL (reference sequence). Trimming left V 11 bases short and J 5 bases short, with 12 bases between. CDR3 DNA sequence: TGTGCCTCGGAGGGTATGGAGACCCAGTACTTC. Translated, it gives CASEGMETQYF.

The gene calls are TRBV29-1 and TRBJ1-2, with a weak D call TRBD1 (5 bases). This CDR3 is 15 amino acids long. V was shortened by 0 bases and J by 5 bases, with 16 bases between the two germline ends. Germline V gives CDR1 SQVTM, CDR2 ANQGSEA. The CDR3 loop is CSVEEGRQQNYGYTF. CDR3 DNA: TGCAGCGTTGAAGAGGGTCGACAGCAAAATTATGGCTACACCTTC.